The subject of this entry is one TCR beta chain. Sequenced by immunoSEQ multiplex PCR; TCRdb stores in-frame clones only, minus some. The data show 90,000 or so clones, 88% seen once. The sample is drawn from a study of control samples from healthy donors and cancer patients. The source is a woman between 65 and 79 years old in good health. Sequenced sample: blood.

CDR3: CASSLDSSGRNTIYF. The DNA for the CDR3 is TGTGCCAGCAGCCTGGACTCATCGGGCAGGAACACCATATATTTT. V gene TRBV11-3 combines with J gene TRBJ1-3, with D uncertain. In germline, CDR1 is SGHNT, CDR2 YENEEA. The CDR3 has 15 residues. The germline V and J ends were trimmed by 5 bases and 7 bases, with 18 bases remaining between them.